This TCR beta chain came from a study of blood T cell repertoires in COVID-19. The CDR3 extends over 15 amino acids. The V segment lost 4 bases and the J segment 5 bases; nucleotides outside the gene matches: 5. Germline CDR1 and CDR2: MGHRA and YSYEKL. Sequencing was performed with immunoSEQ multiplex PCR; in TCRdb, only in-frame clones are kept and a portion is missing. The data contain approximately 130,000 clones, 69% of them seen just once; the ten biggest clones take up roughly 2.2%. Sequencing was done on a sample of peripheral blood. This receptor was taken from a woman in her sixties or seventies with acute or convalescent COVID-19. The chain is built from TRBV4-1 and TRBJ1-4, with 9 bases fitting TRBD1. The CDR3 loop reads CASSRTGTGNEKLFF. CDR3 sequence (DNA): TGCGCCAGCAGCCGAACCGGGACAGGGAATGAAAAACTGTTTTTT.